One and the same sample provided the 23 T cell receptor beta chains below, sequenced in a study of identical twins. A single record per CDR3 protein comes from TCRdb applying MiXCR to the 5' RACE reads. The table lists some 570,000 distinct CDR3 sequences, about a fifth of them singletons. These same records also appear under a second study, on yellow fever vaccine responses in identical twins.

The sample consisted of CD4+ T cells sorted from blood. The source is a woman between 18 and 29 years old in good health.

The V call is TRBV4-2, the J call TRBJ2-1; D gene unclear. Germline V gene lookup returns CDR1 LGHNA and CDR2 YNFKEQ. The V gene lost 0 bases and the J gene lost 0 bases, with 12 bases spanning the gap. The CDR3 runs to 17 residues. The CDR3 bases are TGTGCCAGCAGCCAAGAGTCCCTGAGTAGCTCCTACAATGAGCAGTTCTTC. It codes for CASSQESLSSSYNEQFF.

V is TRBV4-1 and J is TRBJ2-1, with a weak D call TRBD1 (6 bases). V was trimmed by 5 bases and J by 2 bases, leaving 16 bases between them. This CDR3 contains 16 residues. Germline V gene lookup returns CDR1 MGHRA and CDR2 YSYEKL. In nucleotides, the CDR3 is TGCGCCAGCAGCGCACCCGGGACAAAAACCTACAATGAGCAGTTCTTC. Translated, it gives CASSAPGTKTYNEQFF.

J is TRBJ2-5 and V is TRBV5-1; D remains ambiguous. The germline V and J ends were trimmed by 6 bases and 0 bases, with 9 bases remaining between them. The CDR3 loop spans 13 amino acids. From germline, CDR1 is SGHRS and CDR2 YFSETQ. The CDR3 nucleotides are TGCGCCAGCAAGATTACCGACCAAGAGACCCAGTACTTC. Amino acid sequence: CASKITDQETQYF. The full variable domain, with the rest looked up from reference TRBV5-1 and TRBJ2-5, is KAGVTQTPRYLIKTRGQQVTLSCSPISGHRSVSWYQQTPGQGLQFLFEYFSETQRNKGNFPGRFSGRQFSNSRSEMNVSTLELGDSALYLCASKITDQETQYFGPGTRLLVL.

This clonotype occurred a few times. This chain links TRBV14 with TRBJ2-5, with 7 nucleotides matching TRBD1. Trimming at V came to 5 bases and at J to 2 bases, leaving 11 bases not matched to a gene. The CDR3 covers 16 residues. Germline assignment: CDR1 SGHDN and CDR2 FVKESK. CDR3 nucleotide sequence: TGTGCCAGCAGCTTCCGAATACAGGGGAATCAAGAGACCCAGTACTTC. Amino acids: CASSFRIQGNQETQYF.

This clonotype was detected a few times. The chain couples TRBV7-2 to TRBJ1-4, with D maybe TRBD1 (6 bases). Germline lookup yields CDR1 SGHTA and CDR2 FQGNSA. The CDR3 contains 14 residues. Trimming pared 5 bases from V and 8 bases from J, leaving 15 bases between. The CDR3 DNA is TGTGCCAGCAGCAGGCAGGGGCGGGTCGAAAAACTGTTTTTT. Its protein is CASSRQGRVEKLFF.

The rearrangement links TRBV12-3 or TRBV12-4 to TRBJ2-1; the D gene is possibly TRBD2 (6 bases). V lost 4 bases, J lost 6 bases, and 16 bases lay in between. The CDR3 runs to 15 residues. CDR3 coding DNA: TGTGCCAGCAGTTCCGCCGGGACTGGAAGCAATGAGCAGTTCTTC. Translation: CASSSAGTGSNEQFF.

The chain uses TRBV20-1 and TRBJ2-1; maybe TRBD2 (6 bases). Germline V CDR1 and CDR2: DFQATT, SNEGSKA (reference sequence). V was shortened by 1 base and J by 2 bases, with 12 bases between the two germline ends. The CDR3 has 15 residues. In DNA, the CDR3 is TGCAGTGCTAGAGTCGGTAGCGGACCCTACAATGAGCAGTTCTTC. This codes for CSARVGSGPYNEQFF.

This clonotype has a handful of counts. This chain joins TRBV10-3 and TRBJ1-5; D remains ambiguous. Germline loops: CDR1 ENHRY, CDR2 SYGVKD. This CDR3 contains 14 residues. V lost 0 bases to trimming and J lost 4 bases, with 7 bases between them. CDR3 sequence (DNA): TGTGCCATCAGTGAGTCGGAGAGAAATCAGCCCCAGCATTTT. Amino acids: CAISESERNQPQHF.

This clonotype was seen a few times. The CDR3 here is CASSLVSGTYEQYF. CDR3 bases: TGTGCCAGCAGCTTAGTTAGCGGTACCTACGAGCAGTACTTC. This rearrangement joins TRBV11-2 to TRBJ2-7, with a weak D call TRBD2 (6 bases). From germline, CDR1 is SGHAT and CDR2 FQNNGV. Trimming removed 1 base at V and 2 bases at J, with 9 bases between. The CDR3 length is 14 residues.

This clonotype turned up a few times. CDR3: CASSQIGGTQYF. CDR3 coding DNA: TGTGCCAGCAGTCAAATCGGCGGGACCCAGTACTTC. The gene calls are TRBV12-3 or TRBV12-4 and TRBJ2-5; D not certain. This CDR3 has 12 residues. The V end lost 5 bases, the J end lost 7 bases, and 11 bases lay between the germline ends.

This clonotype has just a few counts. The rearrangement links TRBV20-1 to TRBJ2-7, with D tentatively TRBD1 or TRBD2 (5 bases each). V was cut by 2 bases and J by 4 bases, with 12 bases left in between. The CDR3 is 13 amino acids. Germline CDR1 is DFQATT and CDR2 is SNEGSKA (reference sequence). CDR3 sequence (DNA): TGCAGTGCTAGACCGGGGCTGATATACGAGCAGTACTTC. As protein: CSARPGLIYEQYF.

This clonotype came up a few times. The chain has TRBV28 and TRBJ2-1; TRBD2 agrees at 12 bases. The CDR3 has 16 amino acids. Trimming removed 6 bases from V and 2 bases from J; junction bases left unmatched: 5. Germline V CDR1 and CDR2: MDHEN, SYDVKM. CDR3 sequence: CASSPWTSGTYNEQFF. The CDR3, as DNA: TGTGCCAGCAGCCCTTGGACTAGCGGGACCTACAATGAGCAGTTCTTC.

This clonotype has only a few counts. The V and J genes are TRBV3-1 and TRBJ2-1, with 12 bases fitting TRBD2. The CDR3 is 18 residues long. Germline trimming cut 0 bases from V and 5 bases from J; bases unmatched to any gene: 8. Germline CDR1 LGHDT, CDR2 YNNKEL (reference sequence). The CDR3 nucleotides read TGTGCCAGCAGCCAAGAACCGGGACTAGCGGGCTTTAACAATGAGCAGTTCTTC. Its protein is CASSQEPGLAGFNNEQFF.

This clonotype has only a few counts. The gene calls are TRBV6-5 and TRBJ2-3; the match to TRBD1 covers 11 bases. CDR1 and CDR2 from the germline V gene are MNHEY and SVGAGI. The CDR3 extends over 15 amino acids. The V gene end was trimmed by 4 bases and the J gene end by 4 bases; junction bases not matched to a gene: 4. The CDR3 here is CASSFGQGASDTQYF. For the CDR3, the DNA is TGTGCCAGCAGTTTCGGACAGGGGGCCTCAGATACGCAGTATTTT.

Only a few counts were recorded for this clonotype. This CDR3 reads CSVGTSLSTDTQYF. DNA of the CDR3: TGCAGCGTTGGGACTAGCCTGAGCACAGATACGCAGTATTTT. This sequence joins TRBV29-1 and TRBJ2-3, with TRBD2 matching over 8 bases. The germline V gene has CDR1 SQVTM and CDR2 ANQGSEA. This CDR3 is 14 amino acids long. Trimming removed 4 bases from V and 0 bases from J; junction bases left unmatched: 3.

The chain couples TRBV11-1 to TRBJ2-1; 16 positions agree with TRBD2. Per germline, CDR1 SGHAT and CDR2 FQDESV (reference sequence). With 3 bases clipped from V and 1 base from J, the junction kept 6 bases outside the gene matches. CDR3 length: 19 residues. CDR3 residues: CASSLGLAGGLGSYNEQFF. The CDR3 DNA sequence: TGTGCCAGCAGCTTGGGACTAGCGGGGGGGTTGGGGTCCTACAATGAGCAGTTCTTC.

This chain joins TRBV29-1 and TRBJ2-2, with TRBD2 matching 7 bases. Looked up from germline, CDR1 is SQVTM and CDR2 is ANQGSEA. After removal of 4 bases from V and 5 bases from J, the junction contained 10 bases not matched to a gene. The CDR3 is 15 amino acids. CDR3 DNA: TGCAGCGTTGGCATTTTGGCGGGAGCGACCGGGGAGCTGTTTTTT. Amino acid sequence: CSVGILAGATGELFF.

This clonotype turned up a few times. The chain links TRBV29-1 to TRBJ2-1; 9 positions agree with TRBD2. J gave up 2 bases and V 8 bases, and 7 bases lay outside the gene matches. CDR1 SQVTM and CDR2 ANQGSEA come from the germline V gene. The CDR3 totals 14 residues. The CDR3 region is CSLGLALAYNEQFF. CDR3 coding DNA: TGCAGCCTCGGACTAGCGCTAGCCTACAATGAGCAGTTCTTC.

This chain uses TRBV5-1 with TRBJ2-1, with D tentatively TRBD2 (5 bases). This CDR3 is built from 15 residues. The V end was cut by 3 bases, the J end by 5 bases, with 15 bases between. Germline CDR1 is SGHRS and CDR2 is YFSETQ. The CDR3 nucleotides read TGCGCCAGCAGCTGGGAGACTCGGCTGAACAATGAGCAGTTCTTC. As protein: CASSWETRLNNEQFF.

This sequence joins TRBV5-1 and TRBJ2-5; either TRBD1 or TRBD2 may fit D (6 bases each). The V and J ends lost 3 bases and 5 bases respectively, with 14 bases between them. The CDR3 is 14 residues long. Germline CDR1 and CDR2: SGHRS and YFSETQ. As DNA, the CDR3 is TGCGCCAGCAGCTGGGCTGGGGGGCTGGAGACCCAGTACTTC. Translating gives CASSWAGGLETQYF.

This clonotype has just a few counts. The chain combines TRBV7-2 with TRBJ1-2; 9 nucleotides match TRBD1. Looked up from germline, CDR1 is SGHTA and CDR2 is FQGNSA. The CDR3 runs 15 residues. Trimming cost V 5 bases and J 4 bases; bases outside gene matches: 8. This CDR3 is CASSAHPGQGYGYTF. In DNA, the CDR3 is TGTGCCAGCAGCGCACATCCGGGACAGGGCTATGGCTACACCTTC.

The table lists this clonotype with many counts. This chain connects TRBV12-3 or TRBV12-4 to TRBJ1-4, with D tentatively TRBD1 (6 bases). Between the trimmed V and J ends, which lost 2 bases and 7 bases, there was a span of 11 bases. CDR3 length: 14 amino acids. CDR3 bases: TGTGCCAGCAGTTTAAAGGAACAGGGTGAAAAACTGTTTTTT. This gives the protein CASSLKEQGEKLFF.

This chain links TRBV7-9 with TRBJ2-7, with 7 nucleotides matching TRBD1. Germline V gene lookup returns CDR1 SEHNR and CDR2 FQNEAQ (reference sequence). The CDR3 runs 14 residues. V dropped 3 bases and J dropped 0; count of bases not matched to a gene: 2. DNA for the CDR3: TGTGCCAGCAGCTTGGGACAGAACTCCTACGAGCAGTACGTC. It specifies CASSLGQNSYEQYV.